These T cell receptor beta chains were read from a single sample in a study of blood T cell repertoires in COVID-19. The repertoire was sequenced with immunoSEQ multiplex PCR; TCRdb's copy has only in-frame clones and lacks some. The table has some 200,000 clones, more than 75% seen once. The sample comprised peripheral blood. The receptor set was obtained from a man in his forties with active or convalescent COVID-19. CDR3s leave out the opening cysteine and the closing phenylalanine or tryptophan.

STSFTGNGETQY | TRBJ2-5 | TRBV29-1
SVQGRGADTQY | TRBJ2-3 | TRBV29-1
ASSPGQRQETQY | TRBJ2-5 | TRBV11-3
ASSQVTAVETQY | TRBJ2-5 | TRBV3-1/TRBV3-2
ASSSQGREPQH | TRBJ1-5 | TRBV7-9
ASSYLVTGGNEQF | TRBJ2-1 | TRBV6-2/TRBV6-3
ASSPHVNTEAF | TRBJ1-1 | TRBV18
ATRAGANTGELF | TRBJ2-2 | TRBV7-2
ASSPGTVNYGYT | TRBJ1-2 | TRBV11-3
ASSPGQDNSPLH | TRBJ1-6 | TRBV2
ASSLTPDRARGEQY | TRBJ2-7 | TRBV28
ASSPVRGQGSLDQPQH | TRBJ1-5 | TRBV27
ASSLAYDRALWETQY | TRBJ2-5 | TRBV5-1
ASGKGGSGANVLT | TRBJ2-6 | TRBV12-5
ASSRTSGFYNEQF | TRBJ2-1 | TRBV19
ASSSRIAPYEQY | TRBJ2-7 | TRBV11-3
ASSGGRTSGDTQY | TRBJ2-3 | TRBV2
ASSLSGGAQTQY | TRBJ2-5 | TRBV5-1
ASSSGGALNEQF | TRBJ2-1 | TRBV19
ASSLLGTSGSWF | TRBJ2-1 | TRBV27
ASSSGLENGELF | TRBJ2-2 | TRBV7-3
ASRGTTGASGANVLT | TRBJ2-6 | TRBV2
ASSLGGSIQF | TRBJ2-1 | TRBV28
ASRSSGNQPQH | TRBJ1-5 | TRBV19
ASSLGASGGRHNEQF | TRBJ2-1 | TRBV7-3
ASSYVPGTATNEKLF | TRBJ1-4 | TRBV19
ASSPTSGTSGSKQQY | TRBJ2-7 | TRBV11-2
ASSPGTGISYEQY | TRBJ2-7 | TRBV5-1
AISEEVWQGNSPLH | TRBJ1-6 | TRBV10-3
ASRGSSYNEQF | TRBJ2-1 | TRBV7-2
AISRTSGPYEQY | TRBJ2-7 | TRBV10-3
ASGRGQTGNQPQH | TRBJ1-5 | TRBV12-5
ASSERHRGPYNEQF | TRBJ2-1 | TRBV25-1
ASSLLGQGIYEQY | TRBJ2-7 | TRBV27
ASQGTANYGYT | TRBJ1-2 | TRBV28
ASSSTGTQPQH | TRBJ1-5 | TRBV19
AWSVKPGQYQPQH | TRBJ1-5 | TRBV30
SGGHIKNEQY | TRBJ2-7 | TRBV29-1
ASSYSMGQGNSNQPQH | TRBJ1-5 | TRBV6-2/TRBV6-3
ASSFPGVNSNQPQH | TRBJ1-5 | TRBV28
ASRRPGQEYNSPLH | TRBJ1-6 | TRBV7-2
ASSGGQGANYGYT | TRBJ1-2 | TRBV6-1
ASSQDVIYEQY | TRBJ2-7 | TRBV4-3
ASSRTGDLEQY | TRBJ2-7 | TRBV2
SGGHSTDTQY | TRBJ2-3 | TRBV29-1
ASSLEVPGRDEQF | TRBJ2-1 | TRBV5-1
AIAGNTGELF | TRBJ2-2 | TRBV10-3
ASSEGSNGYT | TRBJ1-2 | TRBV6-4
AWSVLRGMVSEQY | TRBJ2-7 | TRBV30
ASSWKGGVRYT | TRBJ1-2 | TRBV12-3/TRBV12-4
ASSDRGNAGNTIY | TRBJ1-3 | TRBV5-4
ATMPRGLTYEQY | TRBJ2-7 | TRBV6-5
AIRAQFQETQY | TRBJ2-5 | TRBV10-3